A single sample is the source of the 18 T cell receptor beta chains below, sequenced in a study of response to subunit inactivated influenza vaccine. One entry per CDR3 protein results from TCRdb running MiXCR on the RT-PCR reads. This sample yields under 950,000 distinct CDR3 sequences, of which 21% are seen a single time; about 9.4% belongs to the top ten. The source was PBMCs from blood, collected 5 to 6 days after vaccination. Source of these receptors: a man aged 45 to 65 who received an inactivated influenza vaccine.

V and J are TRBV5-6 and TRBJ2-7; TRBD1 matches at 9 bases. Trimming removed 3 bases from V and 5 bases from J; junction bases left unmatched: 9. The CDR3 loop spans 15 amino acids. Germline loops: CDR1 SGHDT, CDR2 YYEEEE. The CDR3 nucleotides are TGTGCCAGCAGCTCGTCGGGACAGGGTGTTAACGAGCAGTACTTC. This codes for CASSSSGQGVNEQYF.

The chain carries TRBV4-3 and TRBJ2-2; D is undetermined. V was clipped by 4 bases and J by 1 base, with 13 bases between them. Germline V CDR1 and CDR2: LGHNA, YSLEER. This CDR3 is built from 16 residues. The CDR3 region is CASSRSKGLNTGELFF. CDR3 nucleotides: TGCGCCAGCAGCCGATCGAAAGGGCTGAACACCGGGGAGCTGTTTTTT.

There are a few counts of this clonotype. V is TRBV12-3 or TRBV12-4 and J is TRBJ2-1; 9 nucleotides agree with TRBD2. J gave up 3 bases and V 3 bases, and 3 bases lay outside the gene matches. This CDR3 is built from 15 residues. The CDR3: CASSLPSGIYNEQFF. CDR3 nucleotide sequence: TGTGCCAGCAGTTTGCCTAGCGGGATCTACAATGAGCAGTTCTTC.

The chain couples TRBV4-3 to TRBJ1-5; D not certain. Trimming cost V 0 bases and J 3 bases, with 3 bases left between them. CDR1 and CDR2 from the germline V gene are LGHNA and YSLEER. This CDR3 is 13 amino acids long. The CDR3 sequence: CASSQDFNQPQHF. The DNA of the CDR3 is TGCGCCAGCAGCCAAGACTTCAATCAGCCCCAGCATTTT.

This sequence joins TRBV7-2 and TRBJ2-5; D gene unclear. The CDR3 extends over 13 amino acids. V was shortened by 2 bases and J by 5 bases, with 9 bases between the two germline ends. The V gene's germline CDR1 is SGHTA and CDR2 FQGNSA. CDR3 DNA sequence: TGTGCCAGCAGCTTAAGGACCACGGAGACCCAGTACTTC. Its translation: CASSLRTTETQYF. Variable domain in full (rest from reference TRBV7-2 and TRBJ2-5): GAGVSQSPSNKVTEKGKDVELRCDPISGHTALYWYRQSLGQGLEFLIYFQGNSAPDKSGLPSDRFSAERTGGSVSTLTIQRTQQEDSAVYLCASSLRTTETQYFGPGTRLLVL.

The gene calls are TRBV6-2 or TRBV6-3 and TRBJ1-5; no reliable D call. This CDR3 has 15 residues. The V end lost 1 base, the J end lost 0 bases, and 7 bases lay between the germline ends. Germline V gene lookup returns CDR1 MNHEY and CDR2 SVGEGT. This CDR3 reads CASSYFGYSNQPQHF. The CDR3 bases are TGTGCCAGCAGTTACTTCGGATATAGCAATCAGCCCCAGCATTTT.

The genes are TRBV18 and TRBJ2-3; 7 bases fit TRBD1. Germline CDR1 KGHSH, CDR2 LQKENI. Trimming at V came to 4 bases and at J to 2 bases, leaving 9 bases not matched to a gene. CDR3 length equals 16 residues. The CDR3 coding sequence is TGTGCCAGCTCACTACGACAGGGCGCGATCACAGATACGCAGTATTTT. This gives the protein CASSLRQGAITDTQYF.

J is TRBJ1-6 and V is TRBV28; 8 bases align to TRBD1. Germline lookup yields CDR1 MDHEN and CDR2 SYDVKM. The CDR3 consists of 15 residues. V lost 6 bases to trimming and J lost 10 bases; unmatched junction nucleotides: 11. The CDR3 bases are TGTGCCAGCAGCCCTGAGGACAGGGTCCGGTCACCCCTCCACTTT. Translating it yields CASSPEDRVRSPLHF. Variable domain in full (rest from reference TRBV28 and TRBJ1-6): DVKVTQSSRYLVKRTGEKVFLECVQDMDHENMFWYRQDPGLGLRLIYFSYDVKMKEKGDIPEGYSVSREKKERFSLILESASTNQTSMYLCASSPEDRVRSPLHFGNGTRLTVT.

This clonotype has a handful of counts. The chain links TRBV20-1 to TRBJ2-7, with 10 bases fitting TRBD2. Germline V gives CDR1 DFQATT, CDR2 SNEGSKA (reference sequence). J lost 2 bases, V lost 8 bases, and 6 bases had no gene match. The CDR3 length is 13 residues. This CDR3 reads CSSYLAGAYEQYF. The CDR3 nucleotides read TGCAGTTCCTATCTAGCGGGAGCCTACGAGCAGTACTTC.

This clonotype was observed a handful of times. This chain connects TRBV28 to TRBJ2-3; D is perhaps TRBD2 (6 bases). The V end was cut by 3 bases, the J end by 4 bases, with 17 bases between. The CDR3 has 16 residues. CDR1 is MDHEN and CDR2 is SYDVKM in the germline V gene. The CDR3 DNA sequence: TGTGCCAGCAGTTTCTTCTGGGAGGAACAGGCAGATACGCAGTATTTT. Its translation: CASSFFWEEQADTQYF. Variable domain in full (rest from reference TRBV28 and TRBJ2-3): DVKVTQSSRYLVKRTGEKVFLECVQDMDHENMFWYRQDPGLGLRLIYFSYDVKMKEKGDIPEGYSVSREKKERFSLILESASTNQTSMYLCASSFFWEEQADTQYFGPGTRLTVL.

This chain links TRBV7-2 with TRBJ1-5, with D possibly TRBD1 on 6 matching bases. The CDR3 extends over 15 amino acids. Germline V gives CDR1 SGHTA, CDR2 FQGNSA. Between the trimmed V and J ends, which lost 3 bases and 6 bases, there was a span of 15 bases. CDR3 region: CASSLDAGVAQPQHF. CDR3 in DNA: TGTGCCAGCAGCTTGGATGCAGGGGTAGCTCAGCCCCAGCATTTT. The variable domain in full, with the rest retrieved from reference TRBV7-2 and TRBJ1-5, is GAGVSQSPSNKVTEKGKDVELRCDPISGHTALYWYRQSLGQGLEFLIYFQGNSAPDKSGLPSDRFSAERTGGSVSTLTIQRTQQEDSAVYLCASSLDAGVAQPQHFGDGTRLSIL.

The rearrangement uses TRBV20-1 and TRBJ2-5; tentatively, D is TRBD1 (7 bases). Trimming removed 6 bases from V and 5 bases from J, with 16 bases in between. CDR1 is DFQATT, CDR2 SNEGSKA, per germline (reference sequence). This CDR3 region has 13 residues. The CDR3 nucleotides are TGCAGTGCACCCAGGGGGGCGACGGAGACCCAGTACTTC. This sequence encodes CSAPRGATETQYF.

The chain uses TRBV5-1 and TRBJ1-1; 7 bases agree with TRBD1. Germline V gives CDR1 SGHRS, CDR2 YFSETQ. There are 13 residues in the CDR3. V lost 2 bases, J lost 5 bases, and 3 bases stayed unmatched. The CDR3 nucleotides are TGCGCCAGCAGCTTCAAACAGGGGACTGAAGCTTTCTTT. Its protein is CASSFKQGTEAFF. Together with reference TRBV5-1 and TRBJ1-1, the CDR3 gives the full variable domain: KAGVTQTPRYLIKTRGQQVTLSCSPISGHRSVSWYQQTPGQGLQFLFEYFSETQRNKGNFPGRFSGRQFSNSRSEMNVSTLELGDSALYLCASSFKQGTEAFFGQGTRLTVV.

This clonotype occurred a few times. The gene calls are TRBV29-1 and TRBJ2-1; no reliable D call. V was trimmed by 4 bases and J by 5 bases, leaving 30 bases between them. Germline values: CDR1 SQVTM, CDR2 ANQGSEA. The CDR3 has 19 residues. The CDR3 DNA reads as TGCAGCGTTGTGGCACAGAATCGGAACTCGCCGTTTTCCGACAATGAGCAGTTCTTC. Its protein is CSVVAQNRNSPFSDNEQFF.

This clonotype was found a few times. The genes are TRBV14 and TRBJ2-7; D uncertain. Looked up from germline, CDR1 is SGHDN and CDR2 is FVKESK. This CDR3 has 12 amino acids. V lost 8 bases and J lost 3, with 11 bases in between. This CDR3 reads CASSAGFYEQYF. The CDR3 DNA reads TGTGCCAGCTCGGCCGGCTTCTACGAGCAGTACTTC.

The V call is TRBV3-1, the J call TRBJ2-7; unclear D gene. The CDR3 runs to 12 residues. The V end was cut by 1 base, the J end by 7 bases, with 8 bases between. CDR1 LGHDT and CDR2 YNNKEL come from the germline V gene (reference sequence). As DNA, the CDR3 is TGTGCCAGCAGCCAAGTTCTGACTGAGCAGTACTTC. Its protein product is CASSQVLTEQYF.

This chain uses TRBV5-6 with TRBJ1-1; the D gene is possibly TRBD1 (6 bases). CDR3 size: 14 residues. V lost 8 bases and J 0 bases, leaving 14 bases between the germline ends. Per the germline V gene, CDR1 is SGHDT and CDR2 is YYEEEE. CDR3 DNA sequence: TGTGCCAGTACCGGGGGGCCTATGAACACTGAAGCTTTCTTT. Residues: CASTGGPMNTEAFF.

The CDR3 region has the DNA TGTGCCAGCAGGAGGGCAGGGGGAAGCTATGGCTACACCTTC. Its protein product is CASRRAGGSYGYTF. The chain recombines TRBV6-4 with TRBJ1-2, with 7 bases lining up with TRBD1. The length of the CDR3 is 14 residues. With 6 bases clipped from V and 4 bases from J, the junction kept 8 bases outside the gene matches. The germline gives CDR1 MRHNA, CDR2 SNTAGT.